These 17 T cell receptor beta chains were sequenced from one sample in a study of molecular identifiers for immune sequencing clone quantification. TCRdb analysed the PCR reads with MiXCR anew, one entry per CDR3 protein. The sample yields about half a million distinct CDR3 sequences, 25% seen once. The specimen was naive CD8+ T cells from blood, with Jurkat cell RNA spiked in. Noted subset: FACS-sorted CD8+CD4-CCR7+CD45RA+ naive T cells. These receptors all stem from a human donor in good health. Some libraries in this study had Jurkat cell RNA spiked in.

In its sample, this clonotype was seen many times. This CDR3 is CASSYSKDSWVWTEAFF. The CDR3 region has the DNA TGTGCCAGCAGTTACTCAAAGGACAGCTGGGTATGGACTGAAGCTTTCTTT. The chain joins TRBV6-5 to TRBJ1-1; possibly TRBD1 for D (6 bases). With 0 bases removed from V and 5 bases from J, the gap between germline ends came to 19 bases. This CDR3 spans 17 amino acids. Germline V CDR1 and CDR2: MNHEY, SVGAGI.

This clonotype was seen more than once but under ten times. The junction differs from germline at one of its ends, possibly a read error. The rearrangement links TRBV9 to TRBJ2-1; D not certain. CDR1 and CDR2 (germline): SGDLS, YYNGEE. This CDR3 comprises 12 residues. CDR3 loop: CASSSEYTEQFF. DNA for the CDR3: TGTGCCAGCAGCTCAGAATACACTGAGCAGTTCTTC.

This clonotype was recorded a few times. The chain employs TRBV6-2 or TRBV6-3 and TRBJ2-3; no clear D. Germline CDR1 and CDR2: MNHEY and SVGEGT. V shed 0 bases and J shed 3 bases, with 7 bases lying between them. This CDR3 is 14 amino acids long. This CDR3 is CASSYSQGTDTQYF. In nucleotides, the CDR3 is TGTGCCAGCAGTTACTCCCAAGGGACAGATACGCAGTATTTT.

Comment on this clonotype: The conserved closing phenylalanine or tryptophan is absent in this CDR3, likely reflecting a read error. The limits of the CDR3 on the DNA are not certain, so only TCRdb's listed CDR3 is given. This chain connects TRBV12-3 or TRBV12-4 to TRBJ1-1. A total of 15 residues make up the CDR3, ends included. The CDR3 here is CASSLDRIMNTEAFL.

This clonotype was observed at least ten times. Written as DNA, the CDR3 is TGTGCCAGCTCTCGATTAGCAACAGATACGCAGTATTTT. Its translation is CASSRLATDTQYF. This chain joins TRBV2 and TRBJ2-3; D is uncertain. The CDR3 has 13 amino acids. Trimming removed 8 bases from V and 3 bases from J, with 12 bases in between. Germline V gene sequence: CDR1 SNHLY, CDR2 FYNNEI.

Comments on this clonotype: A read error may be the cause here, since a much bigger clone is one base away. This CDR3 reads CASSTPGTPVDMHGNIQYF. The CDR3 nucleotides are TGTGCCAGCAGCACTCCCGGGACGCCTGTGGATATGCATGGGAACATTCAGTACTTC. This chain connects TRBV7-9 to TRBJ2-4, with D tentatively TRBD1 or TRBD2 (5 bases each). The CDR3 runs to 19 residues. Germline values: CDR1 SEHNR, CDR2 FQNEAQ (reference sequence). V lost 5 bases and J 7 bases, leaving 30 bases between the germline ends.

The rearrangement links TRBV5-3 to TRBJ2-1, with D possibly being TRBD1 (5 bases). TRBV5-3 is an open reading frame, and its role is uncertain. Trimming took off 8 bases at V and 9 bases at J, with 15 bases between the two ends. The CDR3 runs 12 residues. The CDR3 DNA is TGTGCCAGCAGCGTGGACATAACTGAGCAGTTCTTC. Protein sequence: CASSVDITEQFF.

At least ten counts were recorded for this clonotype. The chain recombines TRBV15 with TRBJ1-5; unclear D gene. Deletions cut 0 bases from V and 0 bases from J, with 6 bases between. Germline V CDR1 and CDR2: LNHNV, YYDKDF (reference sequence). This CDR3 has 15 residues. CDR3 nucleotides: TGTGCCACCAGCAGAGATTTGGGTAGCAATCAGCCCCAGCATTTT. Translation gives CATSRDLGSNQPQHF.

This rearrangement joins TRBV13 to TRBJ2-2; D not resolved. The V end lost 1 base, the J end lost 6 bases, and 6 bases lay between the germline ends. This CDR3 has 13 residues. Per germline, CDR1 PRHDT and CDR2 FYEKMQ (reference sequence). CDR3 nucleotide sequence: TGTGCCAGCAGCTTAGAACTCTCCGGGGAGCTGTTTTTT. It is translated as CASSLELSGELFF.

This clonotype appeared a few times. CDR3 loop: CASSLVHLGGTEAFF. CDR3 bases: TGTGCCAGCAGCTTGGTCCATCTTGGGGGCACTGAAGCTTTCTTT. V is TRBV5-6 and J is TRBJ1-1; perhaps TRBD1 as D (5 bases). The CDR3 extends over 15 amino acids. With 0 bases removed from V and 4 bases from J, the gap between germline ends came to 13 bases. Germline V gene lookup returns CDR1 SGHDT and CDR2 YYEEEE.

The chain uses TRBV12-3 or TRBV12-4 and TRBJ1-5; D gene unclear. The CDR3 totals 15 residues. V was trimmed by 1 base and J by 6 bases, leaving 13 bases between them. The CDR3 is CASSLGLGYGQPQHF. The CDR3 nucleotides read TGTGCCAGCAGTTTAGGACTGGGGTACGGTCAGCCCCAGCATTTT.

This clonotype was recorded at least ten times. This chain's CDR3 is CSAMGPLRDYEQYF. The CDR3 nucleotides are TGCAGTGCTATGGGACCACTGAGGGACTACGAGCAGTACTTC. The chain joins TRBV20-1 to TRBJ2-7; the D gene could be TRBD1 or TRBD2 (5 bases each). The CDR3 extends over 14 amino acids. Trimming removed 4 bases from V and 3 bases from J, with 16 bases in between. CDR1 is DFQATT and CDR2 is SNEGSKA in the germline V gene (reference sequence).

V and J are TRBV19 and TRBJ2-3; no definite D call. The CDR3 sequence is 14 residues long. CDR1 LNHDA and CDR2 SQIVND come from the germline V gene (reference sequence). The V end lost 1 base, the J end lost 1 base, and 6 bases lay between the germline ends. For the CDR3, the DNA is TGTGCCAGTAGTATAGGCCCCGGCACAGATACGCAGTATTTT. As protein: CASSIGPGTDTQYF.

This clonotype was observed many times. The chain uses TRBV4-3 and TRBJ1-6, with 10 bases that match TRBD1. Looked up from germline, CDR1 is LGHNA and CDR2 is YSLEER. The V gene end was trimmed by 0 bases and the J gene end by 8 bases; junction bases not matched to a gene: 7. The CDR3 spans 17 residues. The CDR3 coding sequence is TGCGCCAGCAGCCAAGAGGTTAGCGGGACAGGGGATTCACCCCTCCACTTT. Translated: CASSQEVSGTGDSPLHF.

This clonotype was counted ten times or more. The chain carries TRBV12-3 or TRBV12-4 and TRBJ1-1; a possible D gene is TRBD1 (5 bases). The CDR3 covers 12 residues. The germline V and J ends were trimmed by 6 bases and 6 bases, with 11 bases remaining between them. The CDR3 is CASSFLGAEAFF. CDR3 nucleotide sequence: TGTGCCAGCAGCTTCCTGGGGGCTGAAGCTTTCTTT.

This clonotype occurred a few times. The chain uses TRBV19 and TRBJ2-3, with a possible D match to TRBD1 (6 bases). The V gene lost 0 bases and the J gene lost 2 bases, with 15 bases spanning the gap. The CDR3 is made up of 17 amino acids. Germline values: CDR1 LNHDA, CDR2 SQIVND (reference sequence). This chain's CDR3 is CASSIDLSGATTDTQYF. The CDR3 DNA is TGTGCCAGTAGTATAGATCTGTCAGGGGCGACCACAGATACGCAGTATTTT.

The chain carries TRBV28 and TRBJ2-7; the D gene is possibly TRBD2 (6 bases). CDR3 length: 12 residues. With 8 bases removed from V and 2 bases from J, the gap between germline ends came to 10 bases. Per germline, CDR1 MDHEN and CDR2 SYDVKM. CDR3 sequence reads: CASGGGTYEQYF. CDR3 bases: TGTGCCAGCGGCGGAGGGACCTACGAGCAGTACTTC. Variable domain in full (rest from reference TRBV28 and TRBJ2-7): DVKVTQSSRYLVKRTGEKVFLECVQDMDHENMFWYRQDPGLGLRLIYFSYDVKMKEKGDIPEGYSVSREKKERFSLILESASTNQTSMYLCASGGGTYEQYFGPGTRLTVT.